Here is one TCR beta chain with its context. The data derive from a study of STAT5B mutations in CD4+ large granular lymphocyte leukemia. V lost 0 bases and J 6 bases, leaving 11 bases between the germline ends. Germline V gene lookup returns CDR1 SGHVS and CDR2 FNYEAQ. The length of the CDR3 is 14 residues. Some clones are missing from TCRdb's copy, which holds only in-frame ones; the method was immunoSEQ multiplex PCR. The sample lists about 8,100 clones, 76% seen once, with less than 80% in the top ten. Padova, Helsinki and Shinshu hematology units supplied the CD4+ T-LGLL patients. The sequence came from a woman aged 55-70 years with CD4+ T-cell large granular lymphocyte leukemia. Sequencing was done on a sample of PBMCs. The rearrangement uses TRBV7-6 and TRBJ1-1; D may be TRBD1 (6 bases). The CDR3 sequence: CASSLAPGGAEAFF. The CDR3 bases are TGTGCCAGCAGCTTAGCGCCCGGGGGCGCTGAAGCTTTCTTT. Variable domain in full (rest from reference TRBV7-6 and TRBJ1-1): GAGVSQSPRYKVTKRGQDVALRCDPISGHVSLYWYRQALGQGPEFLTYFNYEAQQDKSGLPNDRFSAERPEGSISTLTIQRTEQRDSAMYRCASSLAPGGAEAFFGQGTRLTVV.